This T cell receptor (beta chain) came from a study of blood T cell repertoires in COVID-19. Sequencing was performed with immunoSEQ multiplex PCR; in TCRdb, only in-frame clones are kept and a portion is missing. Among about 160,000 clones, approximately 85% were seen once, and the ten largest hold under 6%. This TCR derives from a woman aged 45-60 years with COVID-19, enrolled during active disease. Sequences were obtained from peripheral blood.

CDR3 sequence reads: CASSSPPGLGNYGYTF. CDR3 nucleotides: TGTGCCAGCAGCTCCCCGCCAGGGCTCGGTAACTATGGCTACACCTTC. The gene calls are TRBV5-8 and TRBJ1-2; TRBD1 might be the D (5 bases). The CDR3 loop spans 16 amino acids. Per germline, CDR1 SGHTS and CDR2 YDEGEE. The germline V and J ends were trimmed by 3 bases and 1 base, with 16 bases remaining between them.